The T cell receptor beta chain under discussion was sequenced for a study of early T cells in non-severe SARS-CoV-2 infection. Study at large: Bulk RNA isolated from unsorted whole blood underwent sequencing; chains were not paired.

This clonotype was seen a few times. Attachment of unique molecular identifiers was made to individual cDNA molecules. From the 5' RACE reads, TCRdb called clonotypes with MiXCR, one entry per CDR3 protein. The table includes tens of thousands of distinct CDR3 sequences, approximately 5.6% detected once. In germline, CDR1 is SGHNT, CDR2 YENEEA. The V end was cut by 1 base, the J end by 2 bases, with 5 bases between. This CDR3 is 13 amino acids long. Sequencing was performed on whole blood. This chain links TRBV11-3 with TRBJ1-2; D remains ambiguous. The source is an adult who was a healthcare worker with PCR-confirmed SARS-CoV-2 infection or an uninfected control (not recorded which). For the CDR3, the DNA is TGTGCCAGCAGCTTAGGGCACAACTATGGCTACACCTTC. Amino acid sequence: CASSLGHNYGYTF. The full variable domain, completed using reference TRBV11-3 and TRBJ1-2, is EAGVVQSPRYKIIEKKQPVAFWCNPISGHNTLYWYLQNLGQGPELLIRYENEEAVDDSQLPKDRFSAERLKGVDSTLKIQPAELGDSAVYLCASSLGHNYGYTFGSGTRLTVV.